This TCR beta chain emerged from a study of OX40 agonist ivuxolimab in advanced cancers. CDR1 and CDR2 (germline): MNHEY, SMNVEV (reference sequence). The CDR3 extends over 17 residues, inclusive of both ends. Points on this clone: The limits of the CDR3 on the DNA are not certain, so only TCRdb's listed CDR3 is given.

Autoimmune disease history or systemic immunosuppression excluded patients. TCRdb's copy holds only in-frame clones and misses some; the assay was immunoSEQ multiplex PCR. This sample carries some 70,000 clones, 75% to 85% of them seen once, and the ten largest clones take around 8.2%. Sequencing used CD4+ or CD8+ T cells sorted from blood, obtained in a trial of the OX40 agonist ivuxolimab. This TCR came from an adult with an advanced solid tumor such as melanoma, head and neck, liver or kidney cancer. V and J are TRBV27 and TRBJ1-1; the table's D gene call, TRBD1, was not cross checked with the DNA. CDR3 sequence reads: CASSILEGKGANTEAFF.